The 27 T cell receptor beta chains listed next were all sequenced from one sample in a study of CD8 T cells in Susac syndrome. Reverse transcription used roughly 0.5 to 1 ug RNA and random hexamers. MiXCR, run by TCRdb on the immunoSEQ multiplex PCR reads, gives a single entry per CDR3 protein. The sample lists roughly 80,000 distinct CDR3 sequences, 90% to 95% occurring once. Source material: CD8+ T cells from PBMCs. The source is a human donor in good health.

The rearrangement uses TRBV13 and TRBJ2-1, with no clear D. The V gene's germline CDR1 is PRHDT and CDR2 FYEKMQ (reference sequence). The CDR3 spans 13 residues. The germline V and J ends were trimmed by 6 bases and 9 bases, with 15 bases remaining between them. CDR3 region: CASSEVPLGEQFF. CDR3 DNA: TGTGCCAGCAGTGAGGTACCGCTGGGTGAGCAGTTCTTC.

The V call is TRBV12-3 or TRBV12-4, the J call TRBJ1-1; 9 bases map to TRBD1. V lost 4 bases to trimming and J lost 5 bases; unmatched junction nucleotides: 8. This CDR3 is 15 amino acids long. The DNA of the CDR3 is TGTGCCAGCAGTTACAGGGGGCGCCTGGGGACTGAAGCTTTCTTT. Amino acid sequence: CASSYRGRLGTEAFF.

CDR3 nucleotides: TGCAGCGTTGAAAGCCTAATAGCGGGGGGGCCAAGTTTGTCCTACAATGAGCAGTTCTTC. Encoded protein: CSVESLIAGGPSLSYNEQFF. The V call is TRBV29-1, the J call TRBJ2-1; TRBD2 matches at 11 bases. The CDR3 contains 20 residues. V was clipped by 2 bases and J by 1 base; unmatched bases: 16. The V gene's germline CDR1 is SQVTM and CDR2 ANQGSEA.

CDR3 sequence reads: CSVEDLPDTTGNTIYF. The CDR3, as DNA: TGCAGCGTTGAAGATCTGCCGGACACCACTGGAAACACCATATATTTT. V is TRBV29-1 and J is TRBJ1-3, with TRBD1 as a possible D gene (5 bases). From germline, CDR1 is SQVTM and CDR2 ANQGSEA. V lost 0 bases and J lost 2, with 14 bases in between. The CDR3 contains 16 residues. Full variable domain (outside the CDR3, taken from reference TRBV29-1 and TRBJ1-3): SAVISQKPSRDICQRGTSLTIQCQVDSQVTMMFWYRQQPGQSLTLIATANQGSEATYESGFVIDKFPISRPNLTFSTLTVSNMSPEDSSIYLCSVEDLPDTTGNTIYFGEGSWLTVV.

This rearrangement joins TRBV27 to TRBJ2-7; D is ambiguous. In germline, CDR1 is MNHEY, CDR2 SMNVEV (reference sequence). This CDR3 has 14 amino acids. Trimming shortened V by 5 bases and J by 2 bases, and 13 bases separated the two germline ends. The CDR3 protein is CASSPRTGTYEQYF. In nucleotides, the CDR3 is TGTGCCAGCAGTCCCCGGACCGGAACCTACGAGCAGTACTTC.

V is TRBV20-1 and J is TRBJ1-2; perhaps TRBD1 as D (6 bases). The CDR3 contains 12 residues. CDR1 is DFQATT and CDR2 is SNEGSKA in the germline V gene (reference sequence). The CDR3 DNA reads TGCAGCGTACAGGGTGTGGGATATGGCTACACCTTC. It encodes CSVQGVGYGYTF.

This chain connects TRBV7-8 to TRBJ2-1, with D tentatively TRBD2 (6 bases). This CDR3 has 14 residues. The V gene lost 5 bases and the J gene lost 7 bases, with 15 bases spanning the gap. CDR1 SGHVS and CDR2 FQNEAQ come from the germline V gene. CDR3 sequence reads: CASSPHQTRNEQFF. CDR3 coding DNA: TGTGCCAGCAGCCCTCACCAGACTAGGAATGAGCAGTTCTTC.

The chain has TRBV19 and TRBJ1-1; no clear D. Per the germline V gene, CDR1 is LNHDA and CDR2 is SQIVND (reference sequence). This CDR3 contains 13 residues. The ends were cut back, 10 bases at V and 0 bases at J, with 12 bases in the middle. The DNA for the CDR3 is TGTGCCACCCGTGACGGAGTGAACACTGAAGCTTTCTTT. Translating gives CATRDGVNTEAFF.

CDR3 DNA: TGTGCCAGCAGCTTACTTAGCGGGAGGCATTTCAATGAGCAGTTCTTC. It codes for CASSLLSGRHFNEQFF. V and J are TRBV9 and TRBJ2-1; the match to TRBD2 covers 10 bases. CDR3 size: 16 residues. CDR1 and CDR2 from the germline V gene are SGDLS and YYNGEE. V was clipped by 4 bases and J by 6 bases; unmatched bases: 10.

The chain recombines TRBV7-9 with TRBJ2-1; D possibly corresponds to TRBD2 (5 bases). The V gene lost 3 bases and the J gene lost 2 bases, with 17 bases spanning the gap. From germline, CDR1 is SEHNR and CDR2 FQNEAQ (reference sequence). The CDR3 contains 17 residues. Written as DNA, the CDR3 is TGTGCCAGCAGCTTCTTACGCGAGAGGGCCGCCTACAATGAGCAGTTCTTC. Residues: CASSFLRERAAYNEQFF.

The rearrangement links TRBV20-1 to TRBJ2-3; weak D call: TRBD2 (5 bases). Germline V CDR1 and CDR2: DFQATT, SNEGSKA (reference sequence). V lost 0 bases and J lost 5, with 12 bases in between. The CDR3 extends over 14 amino acids. This CDR3 is CSARDQKREDTQYF. The DNA for the CDR3 is TGCAGTGCTAGAGATCAAAAGAGGGAAGATACGCAGTATTTT.

The rearrangement links TRBV2 to TRBJ2-5; tentative D call: TRBD1 (6 bases). The CDR3 has 15 amino acids. V lost 4 bases to trimming and J lost 3 bases, with 15 bases between them. Germline V lookup: CDR1 SNHLY, CDR2 FYNNEI. CDR3 loop: CASSGDNGEEETQYF. CDR3 nucleotide sequence: TGTGCCAGCAGTGGGGACAACGGGGAAGAAGAGACCCAGTACTTC.

This chain joins TRBV4-1 and TRBJ2-5; D gene uncertain. Trimming took off 5 bases at V and 1 base at J, with 11 bases between the two ends. There are 14 residues in the CDR3. From germline, CDR1 is MGHRA and CDR2 YSYEKL. In DNA, the CDR3 is TGCGCCAGCAGCTACCGAGGAGTCCAAGAGACCCAGTACTTC. The encoded protein is CASSYRGVQETQYF.

The gene calls are TRBV12-3 or TRBV12-4 and TRBJ2-1, with 11 bases that match TRBD2. The V segment lost 5 bases and the J segment 6 bases; nucleotides outside the gene matches: 9. The CDR3 totals 16 residues. Here the CDR3 reads CASSTLGLAGINEQFF. The CDR3 coding sequence is TGTGCCAGCAGTACCCTAGGACTAGCGGGTATCAATGAGCAGTTCTTC.

J is TRBJ2-5 and V is TRBV14; tentatively, D is TRBD2 (6 bases). The CDR3 runs 13 residues. The V end was cut by 0 bases, the J end by 4 bases, with 6 bases between. Germline CDR1 and CDR2: SGHDN and FVKESK. CDR3 amino acids: CASSQDGRETQYF. The CDR3 DNA sequence: TGTGCCAGCAGCCAAGACGGGAGAGAGACCCAGTACTTC.

The V call is TRBV9, the J call TRBJ2-3; D might be TRBD2 (7 bases). Germline V gene data show CDR1 as SGDLS and CDR2 as YYNGEE. Trimming shortened V by 4 bases and J by 6 bases, and 27 bases separated the two germline ends. The CDR3 spans 18 residues. CDR3 region: CASSSRRGGPPRSDTQYF. The CDR3, as DNA: TGTGCCAGCAGCTCAAGGAGGGGGGGACCTCCCCGGTCGGATACGCAGTATTTT.

This chain joins TRBV7-9 and TRBJ1-2; 8 bases agree with TRBD1. The CDR3 extends over 15 amino acids. V was pared by 5 bases and J by 0 bases, with 5 bases of the junction left unmatched. Germline V gives CDR1 SEHNR, CDR2 FQNEAQ (reference sequence). The CDR3 reads CASSRGQGPNYGYTF. The CDR3 region has the DNA TGTGCCAGCAGCCGTGGACAGGGCCCTAACTATGGCTACACCTTC.

This clonotype turned up a few times. V gene TRBV30 combines with J gene TRBJ2-5; TRBD1 or TRBD2 may be the D gene (5 bases each). Trimming left V 0 bases short and J 2 bases short, with 7 bases between. The CDR3 consists of 13 residues. CDR1 is GTSNPN, CDR2 SVGIG, per germline (reference sequence). The CDR3 DNA sequence: TGTGCCTGGAGTGTATGGGGGCAAGAGACCCAGTACTTC. It codes for CAWSVWGQETQYF.

V gene TRBV13 combines with J gene TRBJ1-1, with 7 nucleotides matching TRBD1. The CDR3 spans 15 residues. Germline V gene data show CDR1 as PRHDT and CDR2 as FYEKMQ (reference sequence). Trimming removed 5 bases from V and 4 bases from J; junction bases left unmatched: 10. The CDR3, as DNA: TGTGCCAGCAGCCGCCCAGGGGGGTCGAGCACTGAAGCTTTCTTT. Translating gives CASSRPGGSSTEAFF.

The J gene is TRBJ2-1, the V gene TRBV19; D uncertain. The germline CDR1 and CDR2 sequences are LNHDA and SQIVND (reference sequence). V was shortened by 7 bases and J by 4 bases, with 17 bases between the two germline ends. The CDR3 runs 15 residues. For the CDR3, the DNA is TGTGCCAGTAACCCCAACGGCGGCCCATACAATGAGCAGTTCTTC. Translation: CASNPNGGPYNEQFF.

This rearrangement joins TRBV19 to TRBJ2-3; 9 positions agree with TRBD1. Germline V lookup: CDR1 LNHDA, CDR2 SQIVND (reference sequence). The CDR3 sequence is 15 residues long. Unmatched junction bases numbered 6, after V lost 3 bases and J lost 5 bases. The CDR3 region is CASSINRGLEDTQYF. The CDR3 DNA reads as TGTGCCAGTAGTATCAACAGGGGGCTCGAAGATACGCAGTATTTT.

V and J are TRBV20-1 and TRBJ2-1; 8 bases are shared with TRBD2. The V segment lost 7 bases and the J segment 5 bases; nucleotides outside the gene matches: 7. Per the germline V gene, CDR1 is DFQATT and CDR2 is SNEGSKA (reference sequence). The CDR3 consists of 13 residues. CDR3 DNA: TGCAGTGGTGGCGGGAGGTTCCACAATGAGCAGTTCTTC. Translation gives CSGGGRFHNEQFF.

The genes are TRBV9 and TRBJ2-6; D is unclear. CDR1 is SGDLS, CDR2 YYNGEE, per germline. V was clipped by 1 base and J by 3 bases, with 5 bases between them. CDR3 length equals 14 residues. The CDR3 loop reads CASSVPGGANVLTF. As DNA, the CDR3 is TGTGCCAGCAGCGTACCGGGTGGGGCCAACGTCCTGACTTTC.

The chain recombines TRBV7-9 with TRBJ2-1; 8 positions agree with TRBD2. The J segment lost 6 bases and the V segment lost 5 bases, leaving 12 bases of the junction unmatched. The CDR3 extends over 16 amino acids. The germline CDR1 and CDR2 sequences are SEHNR and FQNEAQ (reference sequence). CDR3 bases: TGTGCCAGCAGCCACACTAGCGGCGTGGACTTCAATGAGCAGTTCTTC. It is translated as CASSHTSGVDFNEQFF.

The CDR3 is CASKLTLDMDTQYF. The CDR3 DNA reads as TGTGCCAGCAAACTAACCCTTGACATGGATACGCAGTATTTT. The chain carries TRBV11-2 and TRBJ2-3; D is unclear. Looked up from germline, CDR1 is SGHAT and CDR2 is FQNNGV. CDR3 length: 14 residues. V was shortened by 7 bases and J by 6 bases, with 17 bases between the two germline ends.

This clonotype was detected once. The CDR3, as DNA: TGTGCCAGCAGCGTAGAGGATGGACCTGAAGCTTTCTTT. Translation: CASSVEDGPEAFF. The J gene is TRBJ1-1, the V gene TRBV9, with D hard to call. This CDR3 comprises 13 residues. V was cut by 0 bases and J by 6 bases, with 9 bases left in between. In germline, CDR1 is SGDLS, CDR2 YYNGEE.

The chain employs TRBV27 and TRBJ2-5, with TRBD2 as a possible D gene (6 bases). With 2 bases removed from V and 4 bases from J, the gap between germline ends came to 11 bases. The CDR3 length is 14 residues. The germline V gene has CDR1 MNHEY and CDR2 SMNVEV (reference sequence). CDR3: CASSLRESGETQYF. In DNA form, the CDR3 reads TGTGCCAGCAGTTTACGGGAGTCGGGAGAGACCCAGTACTTC.